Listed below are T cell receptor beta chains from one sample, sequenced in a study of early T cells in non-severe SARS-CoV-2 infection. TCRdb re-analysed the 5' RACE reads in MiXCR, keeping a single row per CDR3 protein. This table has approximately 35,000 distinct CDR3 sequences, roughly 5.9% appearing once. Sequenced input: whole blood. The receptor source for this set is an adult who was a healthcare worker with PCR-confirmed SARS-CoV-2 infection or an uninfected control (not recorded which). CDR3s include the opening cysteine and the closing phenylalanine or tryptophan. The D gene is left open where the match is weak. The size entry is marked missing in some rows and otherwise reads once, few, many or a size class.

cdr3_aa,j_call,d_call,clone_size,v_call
CAWSVSRATPRTDTQYF,TRBJ2-3,NA,many,TRBV30
CASRRGQGGAGELFF,TRBJ2-2,TRBD1,many,TRBV2
CAISASSGPTGELFF,TRBJ2-2,TRBD2,many,TRBV10-3
CASGRDRTEAFF,TRBJ1-1,NA,many,TRBV12-5
CASAGDRRQDEAFF,TRBJ1-1,NA,many,TRBV12-5
CASSLASGGELFF,TRBJ2-2,NA,NA,TRBV6-5
CASSLVASTDTQYF,TRBJ2-3,NA,many,TRBV5-1
CASSPRLAGGPSDTQYF,TRBJ2-3,TRBD2,many,TRBV11-3
CASSQGPRLEQFF,TRBJ2-1,NA,many,TRBV6-2/TRBV6-3
CASSPDGSYNEQFF,TRBJ2-1,NA,few,TRBV3-1
CASSSLLGGSENTIYF,TRBJ1-3,NA,many,TRBV11-2
CASSLDSGNTIYF,TRBJ1-3,NA,many,TRBV12-3/TRBV12-4
CSASSSGGGNTEAFF,TRBJ1-1,NA,few,TRBV20-1
CASSLEPRITYF,TRBJ2-5,NA,few,TRBV7-8
CASSLGKPLLAGLNTDTQYF,TRBJ2-3,TRBD2,NA,TRBV27
CSARDQGVAPGTQHF,TRBJ1-5,NA,many,TRBV20-1
CASSYRGPPNNNEQFF,TRBJ2-1,NA,NA,TRBV6-2/TRBV6-3
CASSYSIHTEAFF,TRBJ1-1,NA,many,TRBV6-5
CASSELAGSGNTIYF,TRBJ1-3,NA,many,TRBV10-2
CAASIRLNTEAFF,TRBJ1-1,NA,many,TRBV19
CSADPGESYGYTF,TRBJ1-2,NA,many,TRBV20-1
CASSWRTSAQETQYF,TRBJ2-5,TRBD2,many,TRBV7-8
CASSPLAGAEQYF,TRBJ2-7,TRBD2,many,TRBV6-6
CASSSYKTSPPYNEQFF,TRBJ2-1,NA,many,TRBV7-9
CSASRGDSPLHF,TRBJ1-6,NA,NA,TRBV20-1
CASSLLQGASEQYF,TRBJ2-7,TRBD1,NA,TRBV5-4
CASSPSEREVGKGEQFF,TRBJ2-1,TRBD2,many,TRBV7-9
CAISEATGGPEYF,TRBJ2-4,NA,many,TRBV10-3
CSAPLGGAGSPLHF,TRBJ1-6,NA,many,TRBV20-1
CASSLGQGEWNTIYF,TRBJ1-3,TRBD1,many,TRBV5-1
CSPTLASGASLTYNEQFF,TRBJ2-1,NA,many,TRBV20-1
CASSLDVGEEQYF,TRBJ2-7,NA,few,TRBV5-1
CASSQAPGASADTQYF,TRBJ2-3,NA,many,TRBV4-1
CSAIGAGTFFTDTQYF,TRBJ2-3,NA,few,TRBV20-1
CSARAGLASKETQYF,TRBJ2-5,TRBD2,many,TRBV20-1
CASSPGHSYNEQFF,TRBJ2-1,NA,many,TRBV7-6
CASSLDRGKTDTQYF,TRBJ2-3,TRBD1,many,TRBV5-1
CASSLSSSGRHGYTF,TRBJ1-2,NA,many,TRBV7-8
CASSLRRELNEKLFF,TRBJ1-4,NA,many,TRBV19
CASRIWDRVNEQFF,TRBJ2-1,TRBD1,many,TRBV27
CASSPGSRKVYEQFF,TRBJ2-1,NA,many,TRBV7-9
CASSEYRGQAGNTGELFF,TRBJ2-2,NA,many,TRBV6-1
CSAREGGQSYNEQFF,TRBJ2-1,TRBD1,many,TRBV20-1
CASSESGDANNEQFF,TRBJ2-1,NA,many,TRBV6-4
CASSLVGSGRSGELFF,TRBJ2-2,TRBD2,many,TRBV27
CASSKGTSGRATQYF,TRBJ2-5,TRBD2,many,TRBV11-2
CASSSEGVMNTEAFF,TRBJ1-1,NA,many,TRBV7-2
CASRDRDPTRGYTF,TRBJ1-2,TRBD1,many,TRBV5-4
CASPRWHEVTEAFF,TRBJ1-1,NA,few,TRBV27
CASSFGPGAFTGELFF,TRBJ2-2,NA,many,TRBV5-1
CASSLYITDTQYF,TRBJ2-3,NA,many,TRBV6-1
CASSLSGARNSPLHF,TRBJ1-6,NA,many,TRBV28
CSTETGTDTQYF,TRBJ2-3,NA,NA,TRBV29-1
CASSQDHRLSGLQGYTF,TRBJ1-2,NA,few,TRBV4-3